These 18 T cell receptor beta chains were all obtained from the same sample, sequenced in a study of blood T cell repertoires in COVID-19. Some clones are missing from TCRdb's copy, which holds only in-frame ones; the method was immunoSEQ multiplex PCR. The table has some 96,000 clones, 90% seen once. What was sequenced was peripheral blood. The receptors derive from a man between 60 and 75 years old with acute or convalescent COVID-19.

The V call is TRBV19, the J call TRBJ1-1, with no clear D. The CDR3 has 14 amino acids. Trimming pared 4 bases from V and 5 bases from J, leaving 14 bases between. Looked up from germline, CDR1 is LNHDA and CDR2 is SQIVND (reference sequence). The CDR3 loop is CASSTGPAGTEAFF. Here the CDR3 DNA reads TGTGCCAGTAGTACCGGGCCTGCGGGGACTGAAGCTTTCTTT.

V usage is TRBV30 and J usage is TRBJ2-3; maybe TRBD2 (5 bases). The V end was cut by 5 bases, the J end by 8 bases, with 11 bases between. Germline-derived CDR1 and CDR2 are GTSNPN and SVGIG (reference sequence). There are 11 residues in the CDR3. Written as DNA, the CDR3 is TGTGCCTGGGTTAGGGCGGGTACGCAGTATTTT. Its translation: CAWVRAGTQYF.

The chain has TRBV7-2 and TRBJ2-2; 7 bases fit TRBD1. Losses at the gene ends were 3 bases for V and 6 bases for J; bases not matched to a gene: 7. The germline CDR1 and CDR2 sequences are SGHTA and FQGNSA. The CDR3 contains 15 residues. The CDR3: CASSLVDRTPGELFF. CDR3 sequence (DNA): TGTGCCAGCAGCTTGGTGGACAGGACGCCCGGGGAGCTGTTTTTT. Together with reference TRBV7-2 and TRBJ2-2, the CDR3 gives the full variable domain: GAGVSQSPSNKVTEKGKDVELRCDPISGHTALYWYRQSLGQGLEFLIYFQGNSAPDKSGLPSDRFSAERTGGSVSTLTIQRTQQEDSAVYLCASSLVDRTPGELFFGEGSRLTVL.

CDR3 residues: CASSAGTGELFF. The DNA of the CDR3 is TGTGCCAGCAGCGCGGGCACCGGGGAGCTGTTTTTT. The chain links TRBV9 to TRBJ2-2; D unclear. Looked up from germline, CDR1 is SGDLS and CDR2 is YYNGEE. This CDR3 has 12 residues. Trimming cost V 3 bases and J 4 bases, with 4 bases left between them.

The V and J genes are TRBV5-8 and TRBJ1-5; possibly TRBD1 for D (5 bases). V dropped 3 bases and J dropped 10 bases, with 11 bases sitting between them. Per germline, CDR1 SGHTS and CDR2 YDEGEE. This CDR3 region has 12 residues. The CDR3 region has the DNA TGTGCCAGCAGCTGGGGCGTGGGACCCCAGCATTTT. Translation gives CASSWGVGPQHF.

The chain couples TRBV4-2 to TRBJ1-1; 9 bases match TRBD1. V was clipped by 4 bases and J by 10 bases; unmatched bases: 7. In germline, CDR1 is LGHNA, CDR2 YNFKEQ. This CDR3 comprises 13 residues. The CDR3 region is CASSRDTGGRAFF. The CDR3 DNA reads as TGTGCCAGCAGCCGCGATACAGGGGGCAGAGCTTTCTTT.

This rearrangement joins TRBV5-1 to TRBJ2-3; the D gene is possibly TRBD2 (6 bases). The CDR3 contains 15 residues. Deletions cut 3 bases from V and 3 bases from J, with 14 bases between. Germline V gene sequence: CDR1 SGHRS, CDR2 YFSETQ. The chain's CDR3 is CASSSSGSGTDTQYF. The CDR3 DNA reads TGCGCCAGCAGCTCCTCGGGGAGCGGGACAGATACGCAGTATTTT. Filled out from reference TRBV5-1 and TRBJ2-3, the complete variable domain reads KAGVTQTPRYLIKTRGQQVTLSCSPISGHRSVSWYQQTPGQGLQFLFEYFSETQRNKGNFPGRFSGRQFSNSRSEMNVSTLELGDSALYLCASSSSGSGTDTQYFGPGTRLTVL.

CDR3 amino acids: CASSQRTGPGNTIYF. The CDR3 DNA is TGTGCCAGCAGCCAGCGGACAGGGCCTGGAAACACCATATATTTT. The chain couples TRBV2 to TRBJ1-3; 8 positions match TRBD1. Germline assignment: CDR1 SNHLY and CDR2 FYNNEI. This CDR3 region has 15 residues. With 6 bases clipped from V and 2 bases from J, the junction kept 6 bases outside the gene matches. Filled out from reference TRBV2 and TRBJ1-3, the complete variable domain reads EPEVTQTPSHQVTQMGQEVILRCVPISNHLYFYWYRQILGQKVEFLVSFYNNEISEKSEIFDDQFSVERPDGSNFTLKIRSTKLEDSAMYFCASSQRTGPGNTIYFGEGSWLTVV.

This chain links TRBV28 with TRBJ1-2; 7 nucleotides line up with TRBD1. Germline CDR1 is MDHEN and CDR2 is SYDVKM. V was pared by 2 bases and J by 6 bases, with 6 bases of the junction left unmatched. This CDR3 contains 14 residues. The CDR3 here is CASSLGQAINGYTF. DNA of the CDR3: TGTGCCAGCAGTTTAGGACAGGCAATAAATGGCTACACCTTC.

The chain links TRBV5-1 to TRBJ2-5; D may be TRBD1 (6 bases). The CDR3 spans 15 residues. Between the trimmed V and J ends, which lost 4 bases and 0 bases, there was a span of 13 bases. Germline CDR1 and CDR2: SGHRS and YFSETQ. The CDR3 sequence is CASSEGGPNQETQYF. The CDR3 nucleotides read TGCGCCAGCAGCGAAGGGGGTCCGAACCAAGAGACCCAGTACTTC.

The CDR3 protein is CASSSSRDVYGYTF. The CDR3 DNA follows: TGTGCCAGCAGCTCGTCGAGGGATGTCTATGGCTACACCTTC. The chain recombines TRBV7-2 with TRBJ1-2; no clear D gene. This CDR3 is built from 14 residues. V was pared by 4 bases and J by 4 bases, with 13 bases between. Per the germline V gene, CDR1 is SGHTA and CDR2 is FQGNSA. Supplemented by reference TRBV7-2 and TRBJ1-2, the full variable domain reads GAGVSQSPSNKVTEKGKDVELRCDPISGHTALYWYRQSLGQGLEFLIYFQGNSAPDKSGLPSDRFSAERTGGSVSTLTIQRTQQEDSAVYLCASSSSRDVYGYTFGSGTRLTVV.

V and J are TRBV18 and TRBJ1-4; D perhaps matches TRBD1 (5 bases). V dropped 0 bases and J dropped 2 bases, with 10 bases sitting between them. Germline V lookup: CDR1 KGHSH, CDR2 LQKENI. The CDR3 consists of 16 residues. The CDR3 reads CASSPPSGPTNEKLFF. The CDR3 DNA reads TGTGCCAGCTCACCACCATCAGGGCCTACTAATGAAAAACTGTTTTTT.

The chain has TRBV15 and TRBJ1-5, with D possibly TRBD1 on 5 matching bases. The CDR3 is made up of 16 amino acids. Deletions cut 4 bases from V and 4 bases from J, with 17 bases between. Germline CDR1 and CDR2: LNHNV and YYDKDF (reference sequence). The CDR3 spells CATSTPSGKGNQPQHF. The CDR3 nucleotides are TGTGCCACCAGCACCCCATCTGGGAAGGGGAATCAGCCCCAGCATTTT.

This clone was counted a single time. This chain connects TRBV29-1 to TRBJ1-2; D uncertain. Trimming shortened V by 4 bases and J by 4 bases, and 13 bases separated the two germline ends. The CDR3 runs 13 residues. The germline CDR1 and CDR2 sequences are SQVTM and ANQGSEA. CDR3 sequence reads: CSVGFVESYGYTF. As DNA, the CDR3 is TGCAGCGTTGGATTCGTGGAGTCCTATGGCTACACCTTC.

The CDR3 reads CASSGVSDRDYGYTF. The CDR3 coding sequence is TGTGCCAGCAGTGGAGTCTCAGACAGAGACTATGGCTACACCTTC. This sequence joins TRBV2 and TRBJ1-2, with a weak D call TRBD1 (5 bases). In germline, CDR1 is SNHLY, CDR2 FYNNEI. V was cut by 4 bases and J by 3 bases, with 15 bases left in between. This CDR3 is built from 15 residues.

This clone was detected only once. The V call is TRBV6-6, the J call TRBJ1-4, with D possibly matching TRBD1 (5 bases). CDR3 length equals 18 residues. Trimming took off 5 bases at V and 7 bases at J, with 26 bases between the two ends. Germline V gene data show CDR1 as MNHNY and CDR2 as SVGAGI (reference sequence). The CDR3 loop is CASSQPLQGGAVGEKLFF. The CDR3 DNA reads TGTGCCAGCAGTCAACCCCTGCAGGGAGGGGCGGTGGGTGAAAAACTGTTTTTT.

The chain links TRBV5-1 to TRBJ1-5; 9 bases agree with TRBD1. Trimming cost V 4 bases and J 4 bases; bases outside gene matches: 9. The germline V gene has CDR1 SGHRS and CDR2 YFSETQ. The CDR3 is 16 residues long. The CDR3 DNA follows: TGCGCCAGCAGCCCCGGCGGACAGGGGATGAATCAGCCCCAGCATTTT. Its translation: CASSPGGQGMNQPQHF. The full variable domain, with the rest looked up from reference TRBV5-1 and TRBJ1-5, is KAGVTQTPRYLIKTRGQQVTLSCSPISGHRSVSWYQQTPGQGLQFLFEYFSETQRNKGNFPGRFSGRQFSNSRSEMNVSTLELGDSALYLCASSPGGQGMNQPQHFGDGTRLSIL.

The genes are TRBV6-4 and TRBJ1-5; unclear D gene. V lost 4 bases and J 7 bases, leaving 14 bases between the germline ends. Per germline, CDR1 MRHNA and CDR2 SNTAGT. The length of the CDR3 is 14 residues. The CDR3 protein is CASSGSLGDQPQHF. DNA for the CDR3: TGTGCCAGCAGTGGATCGTTGGGAGACCAGCCCCAGCATTTT.